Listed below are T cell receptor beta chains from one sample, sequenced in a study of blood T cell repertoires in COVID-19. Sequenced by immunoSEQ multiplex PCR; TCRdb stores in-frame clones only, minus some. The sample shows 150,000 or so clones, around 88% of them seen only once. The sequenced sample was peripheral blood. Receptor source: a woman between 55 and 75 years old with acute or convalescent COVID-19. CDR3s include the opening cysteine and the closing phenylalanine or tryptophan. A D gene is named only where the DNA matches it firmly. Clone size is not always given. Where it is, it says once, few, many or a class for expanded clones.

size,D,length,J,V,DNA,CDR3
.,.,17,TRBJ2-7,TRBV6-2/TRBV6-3,TGTGCCAGCAGCCAAAGACTAGTCGGCAGTGGGACCTACGAGCAGTACTTC,CASSQRLVGSGTYEQYF
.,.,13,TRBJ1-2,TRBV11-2,TGTGCCAGCACTGAGGGACTCAGCTATGGCTACACCTTC,CASTEGLSYGYTF
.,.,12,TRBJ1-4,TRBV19,TGTGCCAGTAGTTACGGGAATGAAAAACTGTTTTTT,CASSYGNEKLFF
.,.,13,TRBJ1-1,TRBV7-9,TGTGCCACCGAGCCCCCCATCGGTATGGAGGCTTTCTTT,CATEPPIGMEAFF
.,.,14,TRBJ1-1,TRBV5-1,TGCGCCAGCAGCCCAGGGTATCTGAACACTGAAGCTTTCTTT,CASSPGYLNTEAFF
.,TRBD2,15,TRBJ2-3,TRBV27,TGTGCCAGCAGTTGGACTAGCGGGGGCCAAGATACGCAGTATTTT,CASSWTSGGQDTQYF
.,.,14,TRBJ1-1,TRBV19,TGTGCCAGTAGTCCAATAAATAGGGGTACTGAAGCTTTCTTT,CASSPINRGTEAFF
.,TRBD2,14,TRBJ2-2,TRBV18,TGTGCCAGCTCACTCAGCGGGGGGCCCGGGGAGCTGTTTTTT,CASSLSGGPGELFF
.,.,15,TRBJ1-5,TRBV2,TGTGCCAGCAGTGAAAGAGAGGTTGGCAATCAGCCCCAGCATTTT,CASSEREVGNQPQHF
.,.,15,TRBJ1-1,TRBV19,TGTGCCAGTAGTATAGTAGCGGGTCTAGGCACTGAAGCTTTCTTT,CASSIVAGLGTEAFF
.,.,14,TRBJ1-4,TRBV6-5,TGTGCCAGCAGGCCTCAGGGGTTAGGAGAAAAACTGTTTTTT,CASRPQGLGEKLFF
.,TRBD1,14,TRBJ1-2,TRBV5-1,TGCGCCAGCAGCTCGACAGGGGGCAACTATGGCTACACCTTC,CASSSTGGNYGYTF
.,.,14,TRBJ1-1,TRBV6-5,TGTGCCAGCAGGGTACAGGACACGAACACTGAAGCTTTCTTT,CASRVQDTNTEAFF
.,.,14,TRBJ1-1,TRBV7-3,TGTGCCAGCAGCCCGGGACTGTTGAACACTGAAGCTTTCTTT,CASSPGLLNTEAFF
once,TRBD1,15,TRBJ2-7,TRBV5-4,TGTGCCAGCAGCTTGGATCAGGGGGTCCTCTACGAGCAGTACTTC,CASSLDQGVLYEQYF
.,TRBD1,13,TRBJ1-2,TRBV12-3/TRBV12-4,TGTGCCAGCAGTTTGGGACAGGGCTATGGCTACACCTTC,CASSLGQGYGYTF
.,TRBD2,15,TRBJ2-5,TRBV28,TGTGCCAGCAGTTTCGGGGGGTCCGGGGAGGAGACCCAGTACTTC,CASSFGGSGEETQYF
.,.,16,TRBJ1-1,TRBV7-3,TGTGCCAGCAGCTTAGGGGGCCTTGCGGTGGGAACTGAAGCTTTCTTT,CASSLGGLAVGTEAFF
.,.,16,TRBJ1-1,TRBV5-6,TGTGCCAGCAGCTCTTTCAGGGTGATGGGGAACACTGAAGCTTTCTTT,CASSSFRVMGNTEAFF
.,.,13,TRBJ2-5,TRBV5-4,TGTGCCAGCAGCTTGGTCAGTCAAGAGACCCAGTACTTC,CASSLVSQETQYF
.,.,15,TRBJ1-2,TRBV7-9,TGTGCCAGCAGCTTAGTGGGCAGTATAAACTATGGCTACACCTTC,CASSLVGSINYGYTF
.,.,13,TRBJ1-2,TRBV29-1,TGCAGCGTTGTTTTGGGACAAAAAGATGGCTACACCTTC,CSVVLGQKDGYTF
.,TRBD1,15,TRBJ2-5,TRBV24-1,TGTGCCACCAGTGATGAGGACAGGGGACAAGAGACCCAGTACTTC,CATSDEDRGQETQYF
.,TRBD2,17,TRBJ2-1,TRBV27,TGTGCCAGCAGTTTTTTCCTTCCCAGCGGGGGGGCGAATGAGCAGTTCTTC,CASSFFLPSGGANEQFF
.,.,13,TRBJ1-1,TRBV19,TGTGCCAGTAGTTCAGAAAGTTACACTGAAGCTTTCTTT,CASSSESYTEAFF
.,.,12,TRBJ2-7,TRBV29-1,TGCAGCGTTGAACAGACGTCCGGGGAGCAGTACTTC,CSVEQTSGEQYF
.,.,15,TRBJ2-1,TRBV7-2,TGTGCCAGCAGCTTAGGTTGGGGCCCATACAATGAGCAGTTCTTC,CASSLGWGPYNEQFF
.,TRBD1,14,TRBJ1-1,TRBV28,TGTGCCAGCAGTGAGGACAGGCTGAACACTGAAGCTTTCTTT,CASSEDRLNTEAFF
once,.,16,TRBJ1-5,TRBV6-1,TGTGCCAGCACTGAGGAGCCAGGGTCGCTCAATCAGCCCCAGCATTTT,CASTEEPGSLNQPQHF
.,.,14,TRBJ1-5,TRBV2,TGTGCCAGCAGTGAAGTATCCCGGGAAGAGGCCCAGCATTTT,CASSEVSREEAQHF
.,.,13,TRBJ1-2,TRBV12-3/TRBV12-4,TGTGCCAGCAGTTTAGCGCAGAGGGCTGGCTACACCTTC,CASSLAQRAGYTF
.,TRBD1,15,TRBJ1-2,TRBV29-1,TGCAGCGTTGTCCACGGGACAGGGAACCCCGGTGGCTACACCTTC,CSVVHGTGNPGGYTF
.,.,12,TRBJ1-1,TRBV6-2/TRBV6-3,TGTGCCAGCAGCCTATTGAACACTGAAGCTTTCTTT,CASSLLNTEAFF
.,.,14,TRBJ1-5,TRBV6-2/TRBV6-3,TGTGCCAGCAGTTATAGAACAGGCAATCAGCCCCAGCATTTT,CASSYRTGNQPQHF
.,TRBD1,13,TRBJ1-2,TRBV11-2,TGTGCCAGCAGCCCCGGACAGGACTATGGCTACACCTTC,CASSPGQDYGYTF
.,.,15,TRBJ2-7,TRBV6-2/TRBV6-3,TGTGCCAGCAGTTACCCCCGACAGACCTCCTACGAGCAGTACTTC,CASSYPRQTSYEQYF
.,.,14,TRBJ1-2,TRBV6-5,TGTGCCAGCAGTCTACACGAGGAGGGATATGGCTACACCTTC,CASSLHEEGYGYTF
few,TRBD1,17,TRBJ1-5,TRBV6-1,TGTGCCAGCAGTGCAACACCGGGGCAGGGGGGCAATCAGCCCCAGCATTTT,CASSATPGQGGNQPQHF
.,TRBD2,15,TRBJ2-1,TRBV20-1,TGCAGTGCTAGTGACGGACTAGCGGGGGGAAATGAGCAGTTCTTC,CSASDGLAGGNEQFF
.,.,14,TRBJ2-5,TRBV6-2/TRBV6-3,TGTGCCAGCAGTCCCCCCCAGTCCCAAGAGACCCAGTACTTC,CASSPPQSQETQYF
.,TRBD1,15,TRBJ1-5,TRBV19,TGTGCCAGTACCCCGACAGGGGGCCGCAATCAGCCCCAGCATTTT,CASTPTGGRNQPQHF
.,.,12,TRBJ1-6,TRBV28,TGTGCCAGCAGTTTATCGTTAGCACCCCTCCACTTT,CASSLSLAPLHF
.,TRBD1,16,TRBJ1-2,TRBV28,TGTGCCAGCAGTCCAACGGACAGGGCGCCAAACTATGGCTACACCTTC,CASSPTDRAPNYGYTF
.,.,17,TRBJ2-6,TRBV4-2,TGTGCCAGCAGCCAAGTGAGAGGATACTCTGGGGCCAACGTCCTGACTTTC,CASSQVRGYSGANVLTF
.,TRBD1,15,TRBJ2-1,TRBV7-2,TGTGCCAGCAGCTTAGGGACAGGATCCTACAATGAGCAGTTCTTC,CASSLGTGSYNEQFF
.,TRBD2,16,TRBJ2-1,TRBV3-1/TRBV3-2,TGTGCCAGCAGCTTTACTAGCGGGGGGCCACCGTTGGAGCAGTTCTTC,CASSFTSGGPPLEQFF